This T cell receptor (beta chain) was captured by sequencing in a study of cytomegalovirus exposure and HLA in healthy donors (dated by TCRdb to 2015 to 2018). Context from the whole study: According to a later analysis, the approximately 120 validation repertoires were produced on the same platform as the 666 repertoires of the first cohort. The study aimed to test whether signatures of past pathogen exposure could be identified by cataloging public T cell receptors. In addition to the first cohort of 666 subjects, a separate validation cohort of some 120 different subjects was used. High-throughput TCR immunosequencing, statistical association of individual TCRs with disease status, and machine learning were combined to predict cytomegalovirus infection status. General findings and caveats noted by the study authors: The study listed 164 TCR beta chains as associated with cytomegalovirus. A later analysis had no HLA typing for the validation cohort, so co-occurrence there was scored across all 130 or so repertoires. The classifier was reported to diagnose cytomegalovirus status with high specificity and sensitivity in both the original and validation cohorts. A few of the identified cytomegalovirus-associated TCR beta chains were confirmed in vitro to be specific for cytomegalovirus antigens. According to the authors, the approach could potentially be generalized to other disease states and immunological phenotypes. Of the cluster scores, 94% were above 0 in a later analysis, which found that TCRs clustered in the first cohort also tended to co-occur in the 120 validation repertoires. Across donors, most TCR sequences were observed very rarely, whereas some public TCRs were present in many individuals.

Library construction relied on the immunoSEQ multiplex PCR assay. The original methods were these. A statistical classification framework was developed to diagnose cytomegalovirus status using the catalog of TCR beta chain sequences. The table was pulled from immuneACCESS by TCRdb, which kept in-frame rearrangements only. Such tables lose some clones; where checked, under half of the loss comes from unresolved V genes, and the rest has no known cause. V and J calls and clone size are as listed in that table; D and trimming were resolved from the DNA. The sample yields some 88,000 clones; approximately 96% were counted once. The ten top clones hold roughly 0.8% of the sample. Compared with germline, V lacks 10 bases and J lacks 1 base; bases without a gene match: 14. Counted from cysteine to phenylalanine, this CDR3 has 17 amino acids. This entry keeps only the CDR3 DNA: 51 bases, framed from base 1. Based on the germline V gene (reference sequence), the CDR1 and CDR2 sequences are LNHDA and SQIVND.

On this clone itself: The antigen it binds to is not known. The input lacks base qualities; no much larger clone sits a single base away.

The donors were included in the validation cohort of 90 to 150 subjects, a group kept apart from the roughly 610-subject first cohort. Sequencing was done on a sample of PBMCs. This clonotype was sampled from a man aged 18 to 30 in good health and CMV-seronegative. The rearranged chain carries TRBV19 and TRBJ1-5; 9 of the junction bases match TRBD1. The CDR3 has the sequence CATLETGGLWSNQPQHF. The DNA sequence is given as TGTGCCACCCTGGAGACAGGGGGTTTGTGGAGCAATCAGCCCCAGCATTTT.